The sample holds a few counts of the clone carrying this TCR beta chain. The antigen remains unidentified. These data come from a study of identical twins. MiXCR was run by TCRdb on the 5' RACE reads, yielding one entry per CDR3 protein. This sample has 400,000 to 550,000 distinct CDR3 sequences, with roughly an eighth found just once. Study-wide points: Sharing of beta out-of-frame sequences by twins showed a weaker excess.

The CDR3 is made up of 15 amino acids. J lost 4 bases, V lost 3 bases, and 9 bases had no gene match. Germline CDR1 DFQATT, CDR2 SNEGSKA (reference sequence). The same sample was also used in a study of yellow fever vaccine responses in identical twins.

The TCR originated in a woman aged 18 to 35 in good health. Sequencing input: CD4+ T cells sorted from blood. The chain uses TRBV20-1 and TRBJ2-5, with 9 bases matching TRBD2. The CDR3 spells CSASFPAGGLETQYF. CDR3 nucleotides: TGCAGTGCTAGTTTCCCAGCGGGAGGCCTAGAGACCCAGTACTTC.